This T cell receptor beta chain was captured by sequencing in a study of cytomegalovirus exposure and HLA in healthy donors. Whole-study context: Most genotyped donors, around 78% of about 430, had Caucasian-associated genetic ancestry. Whole-study findings and limits: Cytomegalovirus status, reportedly, was diagnosed with high specificity and sensitivity by the classifier. Common viral pathogens seemed, in a later analysis, to connect with several of the most significant clusters.

The PCR made use of 60 Vbeta and 13 Jbeta primers. The assay was immunoSEQ multiplex PCR, and TCRdb's table has in-frame clones only and misses some. The table lists about 190,000 clones, about 69% of them singletons. Turning to this clone: Its antigen remains unknown.

V lost 6 bases, J lost 8 bases, and 4 bases stayed unmatched. Germline values: CDR1 MDHEN, CDR2 SYDVKM. The CDR3 runs 13 residues. Material for sequencing was PBMCs. The chain joins TRBV28 to TRBJ1-2; 12 bases match TRBD1. The clonotype originates from a man aged 30 to 39 in good health and CMV-seropositive. As DNA, the CDR3 is TGTGCCAGCAGGGGACAGGGGGCGCAGGGCTACACCTTC. This sequence encodes CASRGQGAQGYTF.